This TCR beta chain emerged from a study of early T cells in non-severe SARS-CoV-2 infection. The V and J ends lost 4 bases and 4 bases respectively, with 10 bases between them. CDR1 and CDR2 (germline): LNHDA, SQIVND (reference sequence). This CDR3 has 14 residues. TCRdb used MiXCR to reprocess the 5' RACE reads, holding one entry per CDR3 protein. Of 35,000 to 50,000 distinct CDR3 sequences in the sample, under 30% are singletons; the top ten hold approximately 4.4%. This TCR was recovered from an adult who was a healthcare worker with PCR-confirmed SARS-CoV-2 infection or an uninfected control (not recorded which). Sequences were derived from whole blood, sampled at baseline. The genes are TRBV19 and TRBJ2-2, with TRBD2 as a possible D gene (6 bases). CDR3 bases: TGTGCCAGTAGTAAAGGAGGGGTCACCGGGGAGCTGTTTTTT. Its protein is CASSKGGVTGELFF.